These 24 T cell receptor beta chains came from one sample sequenced in a study of blood T cell repertoires in COVID-19. The repertoire was sequenced with immunoSEQ multiplex PCR; TCRdb's copy has only in-frame clones and lacks some. The sample lists roughly 190,000 clones, around 90% occurring once. The sample comprised peripheral blood. These receptors all stem from a man in his fifties or sixties with active or convalescent COVID-19.

The chain links TRBV4-1 to TRBJ1-2, with D perhaps TRBD1 (6 bases). CDR1 MGHRA and CDR2 YSYEKL come from the germline V gene. This CDR3 has 15 residues. V gave up 4 bases and J gave up 4 bases, with 16 bases separating them. Here the CDR3 DNA reads TGCGCCAGCAGCCGAGGAGCAGGGGTGGCCTATGGCTACACCTTC. Translation gives CASSRGAGVAYGYTF.

This chain connects TRBV28 to TRBJ2-7, with TRBD1 as a possible D gene (5 bases). Germline lookup yields CDR1 MDHEN and CDR2 SYDVKM. The CDR3 is made up of 13 amino acids. Trimming stripped 8 bases from V and 4 bases from J, with 15 bases between. This chain's CDR3 is CASLGQFAYEQYF. The CDR3 region has the DNA TGTGCCAGCCTGGGGCAGTTCGCTTACGAGCAGTACTTC.

The gene calls are TRBV6-6 and TRBJ1-1; D gene ambiguous. The V and J ends lost 4 bases and 7 bases respectively, with 10 bases between them. Per germline, CDR1 MNHNY and CDR2 SVGAGI (reference sequence). The length of the CDR3 is 12 residues. CDR3 sequence: CASSSRTGEAFF. The CDR3 DNA is TGTGCCAGCAGTTCAAGAACGGGTGAAGCTTTCTTT.

The chain links TRBV5-6 to TRBJ2-5; TRBD2 aligns across 8 bases. The CDR3 runs 16 residues. Trimming cost V 4 bases and J 4 bases; bases outside gene matches: 12. Per germline, CDR1 SGHDT and CDR2 YYEEEE. The CDR3 here is CASSGGTRRFGETQYF. The CDR3 bases are TGTGCCAGCAGCGGAGGGACTAGGCGGTTTGGAGAGACCCAGTACTTC.

This clone was seen a single time. The V and J genes are TRBV2 and TRBJ2-1; no clear D. Trimming cost V 0 bases and J 6 bases, with 9 bases left between them. This CDR3 contains 14 residues. Germline loops: CDR1 SNHLY, CDR2 FYNNEI. CDR3 sequence reads: CASSEALALNEQFF. The CDR3 region has the DNA TGTGCCAGCAGTGAAGCGCTGGCTCTCAATGAGCAGTTCTTC.

The sample holds one count of this clone. The chain carries TRBV12-3 or TRBV12-4 and TRBJ1-3; weak D call: TRBD1 (6 bases). CDR3 size: 12 residues. Trimming cost V 6 bases and J 14 bases, with 17 bases left between them. CDR3 nucleotide sequence: TGTGCCAGCAGCCCACAGGGAGCGAATTTATATTTT. This codes for CASSPQGANLYF.

The chain employs TRBV12-1 and TRBJ1-6. TRBV12-1 corresponds to a pseudogene. CDR3 length: 13 amino acids. The CDR3, as DNA: TGTGCCAGTTTGACTGGTGTTAATTCACCCCTCCACTTT. Translation: CASLTGVNSPLHF.

The chain is built from TRBV6-5 and TRBJ1-3; D unresolved. This CDR3 is 15 amino acids long. Per the germline V gene, CDR1 is MNHEY and CDR2 is SVGAGI. Between the trimmed V and J ends, which lost 7 bases and 0 bases, there was a span of 13 bases. DNA of the CDR3: TGTGCCAGCAATGGGCACGTAGGCTCTGGAAACACCATATATTTT. Its translation: CASNGHVGSGNTIYF.

This clone occurred once. This chain links TRBV4-1 with TRBJ2-3, with 13 bases lining up with TRBD2. The CDR3 loop spans 16 amino acids. The ends lost 0 bases at V and 4 bases at J; junction bases unmatched: 1. Germline V gives CDR1 MGHRA, CDR2 YSYEKL. CDR3: CASSQETSGGPDTQYF. Here the CDR3 DNA reads TGCGCCAGCAGCCAAGAGACTAGCGGGGGGCCAGATACGCAGTATTTT.

V gene TRBV6-1 combines with J gene TRBJ2-2; 10 bases fit TRBD1. Trimming removed 4 bases from V and 5 bases from J; junction bases left unmatched: 10. CDR3 length equals 17 residues. Per the germline V gene, CDR1 is MNHNS and CDR2 is SASEGT. The CDR3 DNA follows: TGTGCCAGCAGTGGGCGGACAGGGGGGACAGGTACCGGGGAGCTGTTTTTT. Protein: CASSGRTGGTGTGELFF.

The chain combines TRBV3-1 (or the pseudogene TRBV3-2) with TRBJ2-7; D may be TRBD1 (7 bases). Germline CDR1 and CDR2: LGHDT and YNNKEL (reference sequence). Trimming left V 4 bases short and J 7 bases short, with 17 bases between. The CDR3 runs to 14 residues. The CDR3 DNA reads as TGTGCCAGCAGCCGAGACAGGGCTCGGGGGGAGCAGTACTTC. Translation gives CASSRDRARGEQYF.

The chain employs TRBV2 and TRBJ1-5; a possible D gene is TRBD1 (5 bases). This CDR3 region has 15 residues. CDR1 is SNHLY, CDR2 FYNNEI, per germline. V was trimmed by 1 base and J by 4 bases, leaving 11 bases between them. This CDR3 is CASSEEQGGNQPQHF. CDR3 DNA: TGTGCCAGCAGTGAAGAGCAGGGAGGTAATCAGCCCCAGCATTTT.

The rearrangement links TRBV9 to TRBJ2-6; 7 positions match TRBD1. The germline gives CDR1 SGDLS, CDR2 YYNGEE. The V segment lost 3 bases and the J segment 3 bases; nucleotides outside the gene matches: 9. The CDR3 is made up of 17 amino acids. The CDR3 protein is CASSGLRGMVGANVLTF. DNA for the CDR3: TGTGCCAGCAGCGGGCTCAGGGGGATGGTTGGGGCCAACGTCCTGACTTTC.

The V call is TRBV7-9, the J call TRBJ1-4; 9 positions agree with TRBD1. CDR1 SEHNR and CDR2 FQNEAQ come from the germline V gene (reference sequence). The trim removed 3 bases at V and 7 bases at J, leaving 3 bases unmatched. This CDR3 comprises 14 residues. Here the CDR3 DNA reads TGTGCCAGCAGCTTGGGACAGGGTCTTGAAAAACTGTTTTTT. Encoded protein: CASSLGQGLEKLFF.

The chain is built from TRBV4-2 and TRBJ2-2; 11 nucleotides match TRBD2. V trimming: 5 bases; J trimming: 0 bases; junction bases outside the gene matches: 2. The CDR3 has 16 amino acids. Germline V lookup: CDR1 LGHNA, CDR2 YNFKEQ. CDR3 coding DNA: TGTGCCAGCAGCAGACTAGCGGGGACGAACACCGGGGAGCTGTTTTTT. Its protein product is CASSRLAGTNTGELFF.

The CDR3 is CASSVPGLAGGETQYF. DNA of the CDR3: TGCGCCAGCAGTGTACCGGGACTAGCGGGGGGAGAGACCCAGTACTTC. V and J are TRBV10-1 and TRBJ2-5; 15 bases fit TRBD2. Germline CDR1 is WNHNN and CDR2 is SYGVQD (reference sequence). CDR3 length: 16 residues. V trimming: 4 bases; J trimming: 4 bases; junction bases outside the gene matches: 4.

CDR3 amino acids: CASSPAGGPTDTQYF. DNA of the CDR3: TGTGCCAGCAGTCCGGCAGGGGGGCCCACAGATACGCAGTATTTT. The V call is TRBV27, the J call TRBJ2-3; a weak D match, TRBD1 (7 bases). This CDR3 spans 15 amino acids. The germline V and J ends were trimmed by 5 bases and 2 bases, with 14 bases remaining between them. The germline V gene has CDR1 MNHEY and CDR2 SMNVEV (reference sequence).

The chain uses TRBV2 and TRBJ1-6; the match to TRBD1 covers 8 bases. CDR3 length equals 14 residues. V dropped 0 bases and J dropped 10; count of bases not matched to a gene: 2. The germline V gene encodes CDR1 SNHLY and CDR2 FYNNEI. The CDR3 DNA reads TGTGCCAGCAGTGAAGCCAGGGGGCTCTCACCCCTCCACTTT. Translated: CASSEARGLSPLHF. Supplemented by reference TRBV2 and TRBJ1-6, the full variable domain reads EPEVTQTPSHQVTQMGQEVILRCVPISNHLYFYWYRQILGQKVEFLVSFYNNEISEKSEIFDDQFSVERPDGSNFTLKIRSTKLEDSAMYFCASSEARGLSPLHFGNGTRLTVT.

The chain joins TRBV6-1 to TRBJ2-5, with 10 bases that match TRBD2. There are 16 residues in the CDR3. CDR1 is MNHNS and CDR2 is SASEGT in the germline V gene. The junction had 10 bases not matched to a gene; V was cut back by 4 bases and J by 5 bases. The CDR3 is CASSATSGALRETQYF. CDR3 nucleotides: TGTGCCAGCAGTGCCACTAGCGGGGCCCTCCGGGAGACCCAGTACTTC.

The chain uses TRBV27 and TRBJ1-1; 9 bases agree with TRBD1. This CDR3 has 14 residues. Germline CDR1 MNHEY, CDR2 SMNVEV (reference sequence). V lost 10 bases, J lost 4 bases, and 10 bases stayed unmatched. This CDR3 reads CATRPGTGFTEAFF. Written as DNA, the CDR3 is TGTGCCACCAGGCCGGGGACAGGGTTCACTGAAGCTTTCTTT.

V and J are TRBV9 and TRBJ2-1; D perhaps matches TRBD1 (6 bases). The V end lost 0 bases, the J end lost 7 bases, and 8 bases lay between the germline ends. The length of the CDR3 is 13 residues. Germline V gene sequence: CDR1 SGDLS, CDR2 YYNGEE. The CDR3 here is CASSVAGANEQFF. Written as DNA, the CDR3 is TGTGCCAGCAGCGTAGCAGGGGCAAATGAGCAGTTCTTC.

V gene TRBV9 combines with J gene TRBJ1-5, with 7 bases fitting TRBD1. CDR3 length equals 15 residues. Trimming at V came to 4 bases and at J to 7 bases, leaving 11 bases not matched to a gene. Germline V CDR1 and CDR2: SGDLS, YYNGEE. CDR3 amino acids: CASSPRDSPRQPQHF. Here the CDR3 DNA reads TGTGCCAGCAGCCCCAGGGACAGTCCGCGCCAGCCCCAGCATTTT.

V usage is TRBV24-1 and J usage is TRBJ1-6; the D is unclear. CDR3 length equals 12 residues. Germline assignment: CDR1 KGHDR and CDR2 SFDVKD. V was pared by 4 bases and J by 10 bases, with 7 bases between. DNA of the CDR3: TGTGCCACCAGTGACCCAGGATCACCCCTCCACTTT. Amino acids: CATSDPGSPLHF.

The chain uses TRBV4-1 and TRBJ2-7; TRBD1 might be the D (5 bases). The length of the CDR3 is 13 residues. CDR1 MGHRA and CDR2 YSYEKL come from the germline V gene. V was shortened by 0 bases and J by 6 bases, with 9 bases between the two germline ends. This chain's CDR3 is CASSQEYRREQYF. DNA of the CDR3: TGCGCCAGCAGCCAAGAGTACAGGCGCGAGCAGTACTTC.